This TCR delta chain was observed in a study of human gamma delta and Vdelta1 T cells. TCRdb reanalysed the PCR reads with CATT. The sample contains about 690 delta-chain clones, 11% of which appear only once. This clone ranks as medium-sized. With only one base between it and a far larger clone, this is likely a read error. Trimming stripped 5 bases from V and 3 bases from J, with 43 bases between. CDR1 is TSWWSYY, CDR2 QGS, per germline. The CDR3 consists of 24 residues. The sequence derives from a human donor in good health. Sequencing was carried out using differentiated CD27- Vdelta1 gamma-delta T cells from blood. The rearrangement links TRDV1 to TRDJ1; D tentatively fits TRDD2 or TRDD3 (6 bases each). CDR3 sequence: CALGQPKRRSYLELGRFGSDKLIF. Written as DNA, the CDR3 is TGTGCTCTTGGGCAACCGAAACGCCGATCCTACCTTGAACTGGGCCGTTTTGGGTCCGATAAACTCATCTTT.